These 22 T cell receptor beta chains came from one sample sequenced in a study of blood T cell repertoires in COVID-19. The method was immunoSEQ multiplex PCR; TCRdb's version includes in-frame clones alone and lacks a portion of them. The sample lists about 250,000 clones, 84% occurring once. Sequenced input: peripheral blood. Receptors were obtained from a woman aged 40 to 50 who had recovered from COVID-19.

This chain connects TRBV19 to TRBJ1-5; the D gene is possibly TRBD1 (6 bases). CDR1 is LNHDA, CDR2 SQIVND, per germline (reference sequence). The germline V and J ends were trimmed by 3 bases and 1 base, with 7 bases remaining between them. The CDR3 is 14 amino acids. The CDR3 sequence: CASSMGASNQPQHF. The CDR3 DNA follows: TGTGCCAGTAGTATGGGGGCAAGCAATCAGCCCCAGCATTTT.

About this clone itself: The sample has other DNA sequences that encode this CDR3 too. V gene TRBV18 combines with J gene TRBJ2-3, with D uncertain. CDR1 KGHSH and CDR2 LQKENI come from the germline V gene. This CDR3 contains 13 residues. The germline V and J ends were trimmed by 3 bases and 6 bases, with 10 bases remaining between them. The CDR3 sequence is CASSPPSADTQYF. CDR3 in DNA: TGTGCCAGCTCACCCCCCAGCGCGGATACGCAGTATTTT.

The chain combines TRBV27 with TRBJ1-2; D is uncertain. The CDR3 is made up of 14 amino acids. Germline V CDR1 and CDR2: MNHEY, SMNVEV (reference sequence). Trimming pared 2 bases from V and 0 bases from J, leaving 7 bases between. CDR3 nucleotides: TGTGCCAGCAGTTTAAGAGGAGCTAACTATGGCTACACCTTC. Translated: CASSLRGANYGYTF.

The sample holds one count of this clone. CDR3 coding DNA: TGTGCCAGCAGCCCGTCCAGTTGGGAGGGAAGGGTTCAGCCCCAGCATTTT. This codes for CASSPSSWEGRVQPQHF. The chain has TRBV5-5 and TRBJ1-5; D ambiguous. Trimming cost V 4 bases and J 6 bases, with 23 bases left between them. The CDR3 loop spans 17 amino acids. CDR1 is SGHKS and CDR2 is YYEKEE in the germline V gene (reference sequence).

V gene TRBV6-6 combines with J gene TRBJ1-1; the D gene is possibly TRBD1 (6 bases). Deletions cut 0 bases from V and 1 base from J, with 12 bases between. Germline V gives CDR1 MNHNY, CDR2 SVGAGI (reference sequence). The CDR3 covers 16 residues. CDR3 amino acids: CASSYSTMDRNTEAFF. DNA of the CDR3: TGTGCCAGCAGTTACTCGACCATGGACAGGAACACTGAAGCTTTCTTT.

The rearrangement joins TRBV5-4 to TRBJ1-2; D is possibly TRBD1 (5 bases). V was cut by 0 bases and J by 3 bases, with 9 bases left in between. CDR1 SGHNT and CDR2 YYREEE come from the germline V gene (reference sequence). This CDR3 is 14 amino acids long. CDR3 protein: CASSLGGGDYGYTF. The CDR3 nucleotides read TGTGCCAGCAGCTTGGGGGGAGGGGACTATGGCTACACCTTC.

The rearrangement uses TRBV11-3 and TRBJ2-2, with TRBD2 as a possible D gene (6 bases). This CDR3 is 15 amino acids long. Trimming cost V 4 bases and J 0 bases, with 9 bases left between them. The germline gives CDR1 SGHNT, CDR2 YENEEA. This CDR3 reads CASSSGGANTGELFF. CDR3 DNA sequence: TGTGCCAGCAGCTCCGGAGGGGCGAACACCGGGGAGCTGTTTTTT.

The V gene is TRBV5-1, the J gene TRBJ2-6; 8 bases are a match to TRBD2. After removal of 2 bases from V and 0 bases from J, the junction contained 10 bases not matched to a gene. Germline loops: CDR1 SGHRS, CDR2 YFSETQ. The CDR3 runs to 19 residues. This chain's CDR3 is CASSLTGTRMYSGANVLTF. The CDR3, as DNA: TGCGCCAGCAGCTTAACCGGGACTAGGATGTACTCTGGGGCCAACGTCCTGACTTTC.

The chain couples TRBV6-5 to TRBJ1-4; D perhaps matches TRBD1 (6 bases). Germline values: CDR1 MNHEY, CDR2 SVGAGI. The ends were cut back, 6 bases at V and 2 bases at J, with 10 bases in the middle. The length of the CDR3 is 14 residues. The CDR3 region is CASRGAGTNEKLFF. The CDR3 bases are TGTGCCAGCAGGGGGGCTGGTACTAATGAAAAACTGTTTTTT.

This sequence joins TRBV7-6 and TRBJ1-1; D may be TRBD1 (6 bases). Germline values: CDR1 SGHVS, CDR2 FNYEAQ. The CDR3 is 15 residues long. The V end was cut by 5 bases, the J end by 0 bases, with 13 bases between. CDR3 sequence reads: CASSPRGLMNTEAFF. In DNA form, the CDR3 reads TGTGCCAGCAGCCCCAGGGGTTTAATGAACACTGAAGCTTTCTTT.

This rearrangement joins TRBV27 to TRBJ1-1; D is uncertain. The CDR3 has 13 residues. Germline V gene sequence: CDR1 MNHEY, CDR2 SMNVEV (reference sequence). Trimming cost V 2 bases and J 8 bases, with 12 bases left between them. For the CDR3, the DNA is TGTGCCAGCAGTTTAGCGGGTAATCTGGAAGCTTTCTTT. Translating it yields CASSLAGNLEAFF.

In nucleotides, the CDR3 is TGCGCCAGCAGCTTGGGGGGTTGGGACAGGGGCTACGAGCAGTACTTC. It is translated as CASSLGGWDRGYEQYF. The chain recombines TRBV5-1 with TRBJ2-7; 10 bases fit TRBD1. The CDR3 length is 16 residues. V was pared by 0 bases and J by 3 bases, with 6 bases of the junction left unmatched. The germline gives CDR1 SGHRS, CDR2 YFSETQ. Using reference TRBV5-1 and TRBJ2-7 for the parts outside the CDR3, the full variable domain is KAGVTQTPRYLIKTRGQQVTLSCSPISGHRSVSWYQQTPGQGLQFLFEYFSETQRNKGNFPGRFSGRQFSNSRSEMNVSTLELGDSALYLCASSLGGWDRGYEQYFGPGTRLTVT.

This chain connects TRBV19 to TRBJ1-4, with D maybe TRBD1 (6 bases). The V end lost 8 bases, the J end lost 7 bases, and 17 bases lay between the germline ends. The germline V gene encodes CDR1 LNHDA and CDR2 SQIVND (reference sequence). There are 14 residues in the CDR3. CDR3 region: CASERQRGAEKLFF. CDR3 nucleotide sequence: TGTGCCAGTGAAAGACAGCGGGGGGCTGAAAAACTGTTTTTT.

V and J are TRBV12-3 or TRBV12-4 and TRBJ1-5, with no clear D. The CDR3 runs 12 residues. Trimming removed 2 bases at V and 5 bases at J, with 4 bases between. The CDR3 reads CASSLIDQPQHF. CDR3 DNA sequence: TGTGCCAGCAGTTTAATCGATCAGCCCCAGCATTTT.

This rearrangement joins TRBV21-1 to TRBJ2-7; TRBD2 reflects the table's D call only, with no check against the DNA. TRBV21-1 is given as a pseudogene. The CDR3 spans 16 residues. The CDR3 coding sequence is TGTGCCAGCAGCAAATGGCGATCTAGCGGAGACTACGAGCAGTACTTC. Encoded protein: CASSKWRSSGDYEQYF.

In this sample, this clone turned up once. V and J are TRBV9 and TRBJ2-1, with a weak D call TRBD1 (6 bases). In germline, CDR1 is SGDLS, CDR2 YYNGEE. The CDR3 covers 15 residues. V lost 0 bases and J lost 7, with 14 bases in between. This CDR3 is CASSVGGGLKNEQFF. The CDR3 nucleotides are TGTGCCAGCAGCGTAGGTGGGGGCCTTAAGAATGAGCAGTTCTTC.

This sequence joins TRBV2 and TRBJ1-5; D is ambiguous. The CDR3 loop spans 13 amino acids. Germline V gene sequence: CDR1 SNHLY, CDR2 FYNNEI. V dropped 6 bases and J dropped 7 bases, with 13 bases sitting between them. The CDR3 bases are TGTGCCAGCAGCCCGGGGTGGTCGCAGCCCCAGCATTTT. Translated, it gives CASSPGWSQPQHF.

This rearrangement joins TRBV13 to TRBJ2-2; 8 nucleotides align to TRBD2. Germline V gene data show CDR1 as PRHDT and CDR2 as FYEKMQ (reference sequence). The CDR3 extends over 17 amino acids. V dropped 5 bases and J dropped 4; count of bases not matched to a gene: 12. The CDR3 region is CASSRPFRGGRTGELFF. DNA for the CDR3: TGTGCCAGCAGCCGTCCATTCCGGGGGGGCCGCACCGGGGAGCTGTTTTTT.

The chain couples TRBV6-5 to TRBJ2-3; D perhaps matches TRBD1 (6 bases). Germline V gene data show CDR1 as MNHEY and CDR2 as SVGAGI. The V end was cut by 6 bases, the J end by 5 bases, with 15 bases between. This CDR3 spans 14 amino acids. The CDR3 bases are TGTGCCAGCAGACCAGACATAGGGGGAGATACGCAGTATTTT. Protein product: CASRPDIGGDTQYF.

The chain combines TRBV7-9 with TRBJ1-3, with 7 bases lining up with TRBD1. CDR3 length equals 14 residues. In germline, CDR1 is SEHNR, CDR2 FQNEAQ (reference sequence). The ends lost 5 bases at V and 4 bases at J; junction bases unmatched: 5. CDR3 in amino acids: CASSTRGLGNTIYF. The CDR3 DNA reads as TGTGCCAGCAGCACAAGGGGGCTAGGAAACACCATATATTTT.

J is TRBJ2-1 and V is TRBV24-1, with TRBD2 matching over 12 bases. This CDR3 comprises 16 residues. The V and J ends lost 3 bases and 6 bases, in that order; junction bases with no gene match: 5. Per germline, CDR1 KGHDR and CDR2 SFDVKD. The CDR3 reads CATSDPLAGGRNEQFF. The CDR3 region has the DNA TGTGCCACCAGTGATCCCCTAGCGGGGGGGCGCAATGAGCAGTTCTTC.

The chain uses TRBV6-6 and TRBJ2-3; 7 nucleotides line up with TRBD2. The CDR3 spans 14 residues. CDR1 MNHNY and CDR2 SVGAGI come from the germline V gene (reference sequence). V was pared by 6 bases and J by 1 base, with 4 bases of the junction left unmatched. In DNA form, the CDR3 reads TGTGCCAGCAGACAGAGCGGGGGCACAGATACGCAGTATTTT. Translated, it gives CASRQSGGTDTQYF.